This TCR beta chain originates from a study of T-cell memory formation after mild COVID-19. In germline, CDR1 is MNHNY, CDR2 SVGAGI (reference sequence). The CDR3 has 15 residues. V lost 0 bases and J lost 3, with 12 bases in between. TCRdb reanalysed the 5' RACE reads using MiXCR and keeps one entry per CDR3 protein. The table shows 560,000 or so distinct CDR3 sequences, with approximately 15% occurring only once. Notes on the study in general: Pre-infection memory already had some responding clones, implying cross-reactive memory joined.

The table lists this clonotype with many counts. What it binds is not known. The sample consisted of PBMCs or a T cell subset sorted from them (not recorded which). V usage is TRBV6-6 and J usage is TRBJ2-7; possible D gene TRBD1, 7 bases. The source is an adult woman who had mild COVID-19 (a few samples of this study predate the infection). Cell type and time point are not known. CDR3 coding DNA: TGTGCCAGCAGTTACTCCGGCGGGGACAGCTACGAGCAGTACTTC. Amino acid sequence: CASSYSGGDSYEQYF.